One sample yielded the 10 T cell receptor beta chains listed below, sequenced in a study of spatial heterogeneity in lung cancer (dated by TCRdb to the late 2010s). Libraries were built with 5' RACE. These reads were obtained on a NextSeq 500. TCRdb passed the public sequencing reads through fastp at Q25 and MiXCR, retaining productive beta sequences. Entries are consolidated by CDR3 protein sequence, retaining the most common genes and DNA. This sample comprises approximately 93,000 distinct CDR3 sequences, 15% to 20% of them detected only once. Of the sample, 20% to 25% falls within the top ten clones. The time point label for this specimen denotes: blood at routine non-recurrence follow-up after resection. The sample consisted of PBMCs, taken at follow-up. The origin of the receptors is a male donor with early-stage non-small cell lung cancer.

The gene calls are TRBV19 and TRBJ2-1, with 8 bases matching TRBD2. The V and J ends lost 3 bases and 9 bases, in that order; junction bases with no gene match: 4. Germline CDR1 LNHDA, CDR2 SQIVND (reference sequence). CDR3 length equals 13 residues. CDR3 amino acids: CASSIPGGREQFF. The DNA of the CDR3 is TGTGCCAGTAGTATTCCGGGAGGGCGTGAGCAGTTCTTC.

This chain connects TRBV18 to TRBJ1-1; D is unresolved. The CDR3 runs to 14 residues. Germline lookup yields CDR1 KGHSH and CDR2 LQKENI. V was clipped by 1 base and J by 1 base, with 7 bases between them. Written as DNA, the CDR3 is TGTGCCAGCTCACCACGGGTCGAGAACACTGAAGCTTTCTTT. Encoded protein: CASSPRVENTEAFF.

This clonotype was seen a few times. This chain links TRBV11-2 with TRBJ2-2, with D possibly being TRBD2 (7 bases). Germline CDR1 and CDR2: SGHAT and FQNNGV. The CDR3 is 16 residues long. Trimming took 3 bases from V and 0 from J, leaving 11 bases between them. CDR3 protein: CASSFRGAANTGELFF. The CDR3 DNA reads TGTGCCAGCAGCTTTCGGGGGGCGGCGAACACCGGGGAGCTGTTTTTT.

The V and J genes are TRBV4-1 and TRBJ2-7; 16 bases align to TRBD2. In germline, CDR1 is MGHRA, CDR2 YSYEKL. This CDR3 is 16 amino acids long. V lost 4 bases, J lost 6 bases, and 6 bases stayed unmatched. The CDR3 protein is CASSRGTSGRAGEQYF. Written as DNA, the CDR3 is TGCGCCAGCAGCCGAGGGACTAGCGGGAGGGCCGGCGAGCAGTACTTC.

This rearrangement joins TRBV5-6 to TRBJ1-3; unclear D gene. The CDR3 length is 14 residues. The germline V and J ends were trimmed by 2 bases and 1 base, with 7 bases remaining between them. Per the germline V gene, CDR1 is SGHDT and CDR2 is YYEEEE. As DNA, the CDR3 is TGTGCCAGCAGCTTTACATTATCTGGAAACACCATATATTTT. It codes for CASSFTLSGNTIYF.

In this sample, this clonotype turned up a few times. This sequence joins TRBV29-1 and TRBJ2-1; 8 nucleotides align to TRBD2. The CDR3 consists of 13 residues. Germline values: CDR1 SQVTM, CDR2 ANQGSEA. The V and J ends lost 6 bases and 0 bases, in that order; junction bases with no gene match: 1. The CDR3 DNA sequence: TGCAGCGTAAGCGGGGGCTCCTACAATGAGCAGTTCTTC. Translated: CSVSGGSYNEQFF.

This clonotype turned up a few times. V and J are TRBV7-2 and TRBJ2-2, with TRBD2 matching over 7 bases. CDR1 is SGHTA and CDR2 is FQGNSA in the germline V gene. V lost 8 bases and J lost 4; bases outside the gene matches: 10. CDR3 size: 15 residues. The CDR3 spells CASFMAGVTTGELFF. CDR3 nucleotide sequence: TGTGCCAGCTTTATGGCGGGGGTAACCACCGGGGAGCTGTTTTTT.

This clonotype showed up just a few times. This chain connects TRBV20-1 to TRBJ2-5; D remains unclear. This CDR3 region has 14 residues. Germline assignment: CDR1 DFQATT and CDR2 SNEGSKA (reference sequence). V lost 0 bases and J 5 bases, leaving 13 bases between the germline ends. CDR3 DNA: TGCAGTGCTAGAGATCGAGAGCGTGCGGAGACCCAGTACTTC. This translates into CSARDRERAETQYF.

The chain links TRBV6-2 or TRBV6-3 to TRBJ1-5; TRBD1 agrees at 9 bases. This CDR3 spans 15 amino acids. J was trimmed by 5 bases and V by 6 bases; bases with no gene match: 8. Germline V gene lookup returns CDR1 MNHEY and CDR2 SVGEGT. The CDR3, as DNA: TGTGCCAGCAGCCCCGGGGACAGGGTATATCAGCCCCAGCATTTT. It codes for CASSPGDRVYQPQHF.

This chain uses TRBV6-5 with TRBJ2-1; no reliable D call. The germline gives CDR1 MNHEY, CDR2 SVGAGI. V was clipped by 8 bases and J by 5 bases, with 7 bases between them. The CDR3 is 11 amino acids. The CDR3 here is CASGIDNEQFF. DNA for the CDR3: TGTGCCAGCGGAATTGACAATGAGCAGTTCTTC.